This section outlines one TCR beta chain sequence together with its context. The sample originates from a study of control samples from healthy donors and cancer patients. TCRdb's table, derived via immunoSEQ multiplex PCR, lists solely in-frame clones and lacks some. This sample carries 390,000 or so clones, approximately 90% of them seen once, and the ten largest clones take more than 6%. Trimming pared 1 base from V and 5 bases from J, leaving 6 bases between. The CDR3 covers 13 residues. Germline V gene sequence: CDR1 LNHDA, CDR2 SQIVND (reference sequence). The chain employs TRBV19 and TRBJ1-5; no clear D. Material: PBMCs. The TCR comes from a man aged 40-50 years with head and neck cancer. CDR3 nucleotide sequence: TGTGCCAGTAGTATAGGGGTAGATCAGCCCCAGCATTTT. Translating gives CASSIGVDQPQHF.